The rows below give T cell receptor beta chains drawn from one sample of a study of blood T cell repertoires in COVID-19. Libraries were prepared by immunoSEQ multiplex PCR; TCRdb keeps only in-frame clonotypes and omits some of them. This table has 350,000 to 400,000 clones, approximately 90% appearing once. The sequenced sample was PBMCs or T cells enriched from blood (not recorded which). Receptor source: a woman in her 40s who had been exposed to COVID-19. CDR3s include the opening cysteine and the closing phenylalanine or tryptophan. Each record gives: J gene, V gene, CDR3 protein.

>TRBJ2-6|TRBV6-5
CASSSGTGGANVLTF
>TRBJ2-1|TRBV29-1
CSVERLAGGDEQFF
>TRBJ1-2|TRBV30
CAWNHLDSVGAGYTF
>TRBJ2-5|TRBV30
CAWKGSGGTVAQYF
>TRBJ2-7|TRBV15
CATSRGRLQTGRNEQYF
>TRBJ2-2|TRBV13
CASNLNTGINTGELFF
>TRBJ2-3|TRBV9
CASSVVGSFGTDTQYF
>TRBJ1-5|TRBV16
CASSQWTGGNQPQHF
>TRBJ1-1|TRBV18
CASSPAGGGNTEAFF
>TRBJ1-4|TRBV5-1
CASSLDGVEKLFF
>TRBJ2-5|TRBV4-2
CASSQDLETQYF
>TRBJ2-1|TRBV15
CATSKQGVSDNEQFF
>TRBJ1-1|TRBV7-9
CASSFREGTEAFF
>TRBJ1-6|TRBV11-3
CASSLRDRTDSPLHF
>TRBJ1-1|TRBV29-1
CSVEGGQGKEMNTEAFF
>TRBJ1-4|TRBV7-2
CASSARINEKLFF
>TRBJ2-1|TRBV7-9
CASSPVAGGPDEQFF
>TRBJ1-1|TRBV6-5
CASSYSTGGTEAFF
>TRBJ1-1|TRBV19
CASSIDRSREAFF
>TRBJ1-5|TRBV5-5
CASSLADPRLNQPQHF
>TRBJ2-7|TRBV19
CASSRGSEQYF
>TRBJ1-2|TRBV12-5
CASGFGPVLYGYTF
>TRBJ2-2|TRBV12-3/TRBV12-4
CASTKQDIGELFF
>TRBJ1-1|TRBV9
CASSPGGNTEAFF
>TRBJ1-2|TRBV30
CAWSEAGFYYGYTF
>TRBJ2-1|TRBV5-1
CASSGPPPGEQFF
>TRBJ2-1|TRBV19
CASTSGQGVDEQFF
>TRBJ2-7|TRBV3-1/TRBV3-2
CASSPGVGQTSYEQYF
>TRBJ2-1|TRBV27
CASSLRGQTHDYNEQFF
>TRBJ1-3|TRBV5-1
CASSPGGVGGNTIYF
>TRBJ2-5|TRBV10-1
CASSESMGLRSETQYF
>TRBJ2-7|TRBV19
CASSTPFGTGGVEQYF
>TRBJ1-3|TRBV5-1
CASSSGAPGNTIYF
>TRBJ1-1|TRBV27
CASTYIGTGALNTEAFF
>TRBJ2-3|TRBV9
CASSGRTSGNAFRRTDTQYF
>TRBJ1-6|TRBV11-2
CASSLEPGRGVNSPLHF
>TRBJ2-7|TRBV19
CASSSAVYYEQYF
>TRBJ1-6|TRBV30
CAGDRSKDSPLHF
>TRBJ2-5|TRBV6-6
CASSYDGLQETQYF
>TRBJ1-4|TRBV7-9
CASSLVGGWGKLFF
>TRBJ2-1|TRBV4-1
CASSPFSGNYNEQFF
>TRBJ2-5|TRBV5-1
CASRREETQYF
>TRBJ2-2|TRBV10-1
CASSDQRQGVSGELFF
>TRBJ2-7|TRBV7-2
CASSRDRKYEQYF
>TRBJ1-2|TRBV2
CASSEVGSYGYTF
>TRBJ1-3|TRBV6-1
CASSEAGDSPYTIYF
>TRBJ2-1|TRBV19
CASSILAGEGGNEQFF
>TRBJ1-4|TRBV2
CASRQVVEKLFF